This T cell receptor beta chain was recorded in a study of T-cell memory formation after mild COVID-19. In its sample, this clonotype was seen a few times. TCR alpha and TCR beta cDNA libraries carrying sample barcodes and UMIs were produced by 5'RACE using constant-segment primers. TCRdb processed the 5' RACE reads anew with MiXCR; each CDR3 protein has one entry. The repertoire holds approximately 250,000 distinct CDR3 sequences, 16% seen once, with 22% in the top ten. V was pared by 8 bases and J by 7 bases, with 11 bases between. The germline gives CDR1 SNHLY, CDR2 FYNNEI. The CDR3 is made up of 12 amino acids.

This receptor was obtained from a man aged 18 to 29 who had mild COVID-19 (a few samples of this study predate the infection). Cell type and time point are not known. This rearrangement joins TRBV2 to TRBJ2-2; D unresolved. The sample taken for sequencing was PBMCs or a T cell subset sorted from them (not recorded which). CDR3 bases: TGTGCCAGCCGGGCGGAAGACGGGGAGCTGTTTTTT. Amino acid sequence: CASRAEDGELFF.